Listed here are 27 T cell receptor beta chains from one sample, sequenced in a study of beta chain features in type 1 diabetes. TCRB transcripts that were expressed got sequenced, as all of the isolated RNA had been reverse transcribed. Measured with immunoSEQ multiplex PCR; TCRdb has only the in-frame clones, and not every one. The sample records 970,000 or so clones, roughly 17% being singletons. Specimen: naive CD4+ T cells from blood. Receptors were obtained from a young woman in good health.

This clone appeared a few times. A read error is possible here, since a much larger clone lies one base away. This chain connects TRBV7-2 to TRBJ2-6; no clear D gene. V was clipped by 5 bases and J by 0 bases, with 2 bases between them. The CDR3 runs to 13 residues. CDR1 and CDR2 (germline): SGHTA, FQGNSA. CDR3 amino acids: CASSGSGANVLTF. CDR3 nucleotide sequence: TGTGCCAGCAGCGGCTCTGGGGCCAACGTCCTGACTTTC.

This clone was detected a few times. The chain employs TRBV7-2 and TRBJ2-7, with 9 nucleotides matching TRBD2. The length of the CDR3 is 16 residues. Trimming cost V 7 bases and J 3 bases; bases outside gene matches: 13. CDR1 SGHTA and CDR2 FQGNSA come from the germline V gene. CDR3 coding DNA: TGTGCCAGCACCACGGTCTCCACTAGCGGGCGCTACGAGCAGTACTTC. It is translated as CASTTVSTSGRYEQYF.

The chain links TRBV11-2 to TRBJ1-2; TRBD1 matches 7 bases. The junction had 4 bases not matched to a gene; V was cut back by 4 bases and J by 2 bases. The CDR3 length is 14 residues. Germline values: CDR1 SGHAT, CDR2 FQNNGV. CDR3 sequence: CASSSRGQNYGYTF. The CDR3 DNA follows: TGTGCCAGCAGCTCCCGGGGACAGAACTATGGCTACACCTTC.

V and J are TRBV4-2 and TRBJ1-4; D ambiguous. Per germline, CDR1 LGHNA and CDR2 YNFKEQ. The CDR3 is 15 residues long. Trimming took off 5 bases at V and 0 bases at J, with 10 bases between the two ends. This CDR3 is CASSVRGATNEKLFF. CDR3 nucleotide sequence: TGTGCCAGCAGCGTACGCGGAGCAACTAATGAAAAACTGTTTTTT.

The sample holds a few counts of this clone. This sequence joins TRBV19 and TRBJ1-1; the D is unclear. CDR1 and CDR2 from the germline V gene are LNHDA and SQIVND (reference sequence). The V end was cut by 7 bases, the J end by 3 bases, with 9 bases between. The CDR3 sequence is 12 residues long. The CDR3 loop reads CASKGPDTEAFF. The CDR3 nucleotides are TGTGCCAGTAAAGGCCCGGACACTGAAGCTTTCTTT.

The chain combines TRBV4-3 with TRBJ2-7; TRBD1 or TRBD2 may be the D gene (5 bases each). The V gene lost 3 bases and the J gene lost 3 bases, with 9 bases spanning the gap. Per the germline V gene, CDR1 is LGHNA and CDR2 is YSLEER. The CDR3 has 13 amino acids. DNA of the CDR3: TGCGCCAGCAGCCAGGGGGATCTCTACGAGCAGTACTTC. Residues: CASSQGDLYEQYF.

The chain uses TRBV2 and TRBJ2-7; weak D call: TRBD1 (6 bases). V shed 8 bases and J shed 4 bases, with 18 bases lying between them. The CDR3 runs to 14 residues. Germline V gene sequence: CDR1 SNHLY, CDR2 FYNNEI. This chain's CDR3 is CASLGQRGSYEQYF. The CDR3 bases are TGTGCCAGCCTCGGACAGAGAGGGTCATACGAGCAGTACTTC.

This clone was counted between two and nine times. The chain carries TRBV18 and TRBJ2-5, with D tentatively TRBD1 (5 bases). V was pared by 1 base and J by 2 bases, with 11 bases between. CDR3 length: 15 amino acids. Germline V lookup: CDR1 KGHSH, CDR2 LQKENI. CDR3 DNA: TGTGCCAGCTCACCACGAACAGGCCATCAAGAGACCCAGTACTTC. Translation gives CASSPRTGHQETQYF.

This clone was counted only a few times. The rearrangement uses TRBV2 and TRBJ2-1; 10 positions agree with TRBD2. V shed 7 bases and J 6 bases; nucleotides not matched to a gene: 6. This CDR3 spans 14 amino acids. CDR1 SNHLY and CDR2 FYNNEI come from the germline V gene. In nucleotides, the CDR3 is TGTGCCAGCATAGCGGGAGGTGGGATCAATGAGCAGTTCTTC. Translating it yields CASIAGGGINEQFF.

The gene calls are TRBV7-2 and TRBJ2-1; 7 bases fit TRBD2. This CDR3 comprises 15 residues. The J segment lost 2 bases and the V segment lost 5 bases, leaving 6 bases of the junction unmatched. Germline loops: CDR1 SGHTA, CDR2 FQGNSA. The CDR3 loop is CASSRGRGTYNEQFF. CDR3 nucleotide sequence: TGTGCCAGCAGCCGCGGGAGAGGGACCTACAATGAGCAGTTCTTC.

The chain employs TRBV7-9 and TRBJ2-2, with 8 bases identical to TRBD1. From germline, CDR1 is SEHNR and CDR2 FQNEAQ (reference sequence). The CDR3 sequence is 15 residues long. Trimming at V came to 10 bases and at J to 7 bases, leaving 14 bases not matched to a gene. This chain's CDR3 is CAIPRSDRERGELFF. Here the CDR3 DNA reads TGTGCCATCCCGCGTTCGGACAGGGAGCGCGGGGAGCTGTTTTTT.

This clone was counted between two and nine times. CDR3 loop: CASSNLFGGEQFF. CDR3 bases: TGTGCCAGCAGTAACCTTTTTGGGGGTGAGCAGTTCTTC. The rearrangement links TRBV5-6 to TRBJ2-1; either TRBD1 or TRBD2 may fit D (5 bases each). This CDR3 spans 13 amino acids. The V end was cut by 5 bases, the J end by 9 bases, with 15 bases between. Looked up from germline, CDR1 is SGHDT and CDR2 is YYEEEE.

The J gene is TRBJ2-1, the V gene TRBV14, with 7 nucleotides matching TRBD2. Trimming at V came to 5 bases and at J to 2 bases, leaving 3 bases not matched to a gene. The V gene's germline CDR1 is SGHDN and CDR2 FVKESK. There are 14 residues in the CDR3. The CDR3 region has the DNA TGTGCCAGCAGCTCGAGCGGGGCCTACAATGAGCAGTTCTTC. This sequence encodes CASSSSGAYNEQFF.

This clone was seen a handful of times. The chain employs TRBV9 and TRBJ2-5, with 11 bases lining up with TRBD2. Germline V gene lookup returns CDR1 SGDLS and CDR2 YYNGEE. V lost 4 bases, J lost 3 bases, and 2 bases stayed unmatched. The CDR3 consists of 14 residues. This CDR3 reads CASSSGLAEETQYF. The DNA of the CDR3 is TGTGCCAGCAGCTCGGGACTAGCGGAAGAGACCCAGTACTTC.

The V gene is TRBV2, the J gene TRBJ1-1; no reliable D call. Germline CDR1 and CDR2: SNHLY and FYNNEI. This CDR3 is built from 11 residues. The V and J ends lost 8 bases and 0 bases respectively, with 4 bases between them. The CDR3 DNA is TGTGCCAGCGAAATGAACACTGAAGCTTTCTTT. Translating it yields CASEMNTEAFF.

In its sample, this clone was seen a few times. The CDR3 here is CASSVVAGAWDEQFF. The CDR3 DNA is TGTGCCAGCAGCGTAGTAGCGGGAGCTTGGGATGAGCAGTTCTTC. The chain has TRBV9 and TRBJ2-1; 9 nucleotides align to TRBD2. Germline V gives CDR1 SGDLS, CDR2 YYNGEE. The length of the CDR3 is 15 residues. Trimming at V came to 0 bases and at J to 8 bases, leaving 6 bases not matched to a gene.

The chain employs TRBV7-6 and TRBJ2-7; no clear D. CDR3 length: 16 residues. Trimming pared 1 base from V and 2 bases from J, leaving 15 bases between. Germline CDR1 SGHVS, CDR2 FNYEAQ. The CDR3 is CASSLGAVNEPYEQYF. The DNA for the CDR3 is TGTGCCAGCAGCTTAGGGGCAGTTAACGAACCCTACGAGCAGTACTTC.

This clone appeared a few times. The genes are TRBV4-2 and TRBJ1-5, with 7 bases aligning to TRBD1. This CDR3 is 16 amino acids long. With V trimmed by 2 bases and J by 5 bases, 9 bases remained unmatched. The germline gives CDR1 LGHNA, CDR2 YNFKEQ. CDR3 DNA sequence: TGTGCCAGCAGCCAACTGACAGGGAGTGGTGATCAGCCCCAGCATTTT. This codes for CASSQLTGSGDQPQHF.

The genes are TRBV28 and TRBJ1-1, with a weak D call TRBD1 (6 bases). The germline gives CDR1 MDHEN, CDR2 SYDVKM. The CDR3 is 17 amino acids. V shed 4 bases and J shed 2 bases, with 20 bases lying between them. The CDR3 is CASSSHRGGGPNTEAFF. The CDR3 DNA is TGTGCCAGCAGTTCCCATCGGGGGGGCGGTCCAAACACTGAAGCTTTCTTT.

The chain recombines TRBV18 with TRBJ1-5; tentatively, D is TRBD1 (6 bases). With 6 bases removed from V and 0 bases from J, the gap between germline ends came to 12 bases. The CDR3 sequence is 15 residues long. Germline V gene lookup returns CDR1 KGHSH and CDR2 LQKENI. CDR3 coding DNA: TGTGCCAGCTCGAGTACAGGGTATAGCAATCAGCCCCAGCATTTT. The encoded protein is CASSSTGYSNQPQHF.

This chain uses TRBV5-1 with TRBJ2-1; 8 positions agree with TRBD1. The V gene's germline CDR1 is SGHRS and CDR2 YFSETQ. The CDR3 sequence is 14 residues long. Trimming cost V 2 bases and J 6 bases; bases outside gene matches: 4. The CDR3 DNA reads TGCGCCAGCAGCTTCCAGGGGGCACGCAATGAGCAGTTCTTC. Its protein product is CASSFQGARNEQFF.

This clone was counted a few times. The DNA for the CDR3 is TGTGCCAGCAGCTTTTCGTATCGGACTAGCGGATTTAATGAGCAGTTCTTC. As protein: CASSFSYRTSGFNEQFF. The rearrangement uses TRBV11-1 and TRBJ2-1, with 10 positions matching TRBD2. J gave up 7 bases and V 3 bases, and 12 bases lay outside the gene matches. The germline V gene encodes CDR1 SGHAT and CDR2 FQDESV (reference sequence). The CDR3 has 17 residues.

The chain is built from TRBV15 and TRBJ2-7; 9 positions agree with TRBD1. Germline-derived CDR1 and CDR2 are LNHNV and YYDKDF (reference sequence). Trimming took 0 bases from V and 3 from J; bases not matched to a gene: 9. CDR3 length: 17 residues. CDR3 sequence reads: CATSRDQGQGVYYEQYF. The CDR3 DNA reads TGTGCCACCAGCAGAGACCAGGGACAGGGCGTCTACTACGAGCAGTACTTC.

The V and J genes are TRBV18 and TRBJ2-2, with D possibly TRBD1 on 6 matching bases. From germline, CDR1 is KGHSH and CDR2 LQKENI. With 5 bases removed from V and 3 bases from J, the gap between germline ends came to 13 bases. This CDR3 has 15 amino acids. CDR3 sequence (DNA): TGTGCCAGCTCAAGATACAGGGATCACACCGGGGAGCTGTTTTTT. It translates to CASSRYRDHTGELFF.

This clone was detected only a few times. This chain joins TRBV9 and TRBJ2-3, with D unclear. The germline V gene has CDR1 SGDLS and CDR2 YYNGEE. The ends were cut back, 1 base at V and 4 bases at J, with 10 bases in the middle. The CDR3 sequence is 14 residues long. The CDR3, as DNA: TGTGCCAGCAGCGTAACAAGCATGCCAGATACGCAGTATTTT. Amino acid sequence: CASSVTSMPDTQYF. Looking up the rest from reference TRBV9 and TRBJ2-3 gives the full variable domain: DSGVTQTPKHLITATGQRVTLRCSPRSGDLSVYWYQQSLDQGLQFLIQYYNGEERAKGNILERFSAQQFPDLHSELNLSSLELGDSALYFCASSVTSMPDTQYFGPGTRLTVL.

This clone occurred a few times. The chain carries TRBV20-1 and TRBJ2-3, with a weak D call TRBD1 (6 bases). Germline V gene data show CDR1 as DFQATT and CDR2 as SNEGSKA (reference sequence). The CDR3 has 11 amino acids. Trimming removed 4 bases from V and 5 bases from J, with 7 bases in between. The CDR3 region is CSAKGVDTQYF. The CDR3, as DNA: TGCAGTGCTAAGGGGGTAGATACGCAGTATTTT.

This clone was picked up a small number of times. As DNA, the CDR3 is TGCGCCAGCAGCCCTGGACAGGGAATTTACGGCTACACCTTC. The encoded protein is CASSPGQGIYGYTF. V usage is TRBV5-1 and J usage is TRBJ1-2; 8 bases fit TRBD1. V lost 4 bases, J lost 8 bases, and 10 bases stayed unmatched. Germline CDR1 is SGHRS and CDR2 is YFSETQ. The CDR3 contains 14 residues.